This T cell receptor beta chain was captured by sequencing in a study of beta chain features in type 1 diabetes. Regarding the study as a whole: TCRB CDR3s were moderately but significantly shorter in Type 1 diabetes patients in all four CD4+ subsets.

Germline CDR1 and CDR2: SGHVS and FQNEAQ. The length of the CDR3 is 16 residues. The junction had 7 bases not matched to a gene; V was cut back by 4 bases and J by 4 bases. What was sequenced were expressed TCRB transcripts, since all of the isolated RNA had been reverse transcribed. Clones were sequenced by immunoSEQ multiplex PCR, and TCRdb holds only the in-frame ones, with some missing. The data show some 160,000 clones, 9% to 10% seen once. This clone was picked up a small number of times. What it binds is not known. Each population that was sorted was more than 98% pure. The chain recombines TRBV7-8 with TRBJ2-1, with 10 bases matching TRBD1. Sequencing was performed on central memory CD4+ T cells from blood. The receptor was derived from a woman aged 25 to 39 with type 1 diabetes. The CDR3 sequence: CASSSRQGAGYNEQFF. CDR3 sequence (DNA): TGTGCCAGCAGCTCAAGACAGGGGGCTGGTTACAATGAGCAGTTCTTC.